Listed below are T cell receptor beta chains from one sample, sequenced in a study of T cells in Graves' hyperthyroidism and ophthalmopathy. TCRdb passed the multiplex PCR reads through MiXCR, listing each CDR3 protein once. The sample has 300,000 to 450,000 distinct CDR3 sequences, approximately 13% seen once. The sequencing input was blood. The receptors here all came from a man aged 25 to 45 with Graves' hyperthyroidism that later progressed to Graves' ophthalmopathy. CDR3s include the opening cysteine and the closing phenylalanine or tryptophan. The order of the fields is clone size, J gene, D gene, V gene, CDR3 protein, CDR3 DNA. D genes are given only for firm matches. Not every row has a clone size; where given, it reads once, few, many or a size class.

>-|TRBJ2-2|TRBD1|TRBV24-1
CATSEAGQGYTGELFF
TGTGCCACCAGTGAGGCGGGACAGGGGTACACCGGGGAGCTGTTTTTT
>many|TRBJ1-5|-|TRBV20-1
CSASNSNQPQHF
TGCAGTGCTAGTAATAGCAATCAGCCCCAGCATTTT
>many|TRBJ1-6|-|TRBV12-3/TRBV12-4
CASSLEGNRRNSPLHF
TGTGCCAGCAGTTTAGAGGGCAACAGACGAAATTCACCCCTCCACTTT
>many|TRBJ1-5|-|TRBV28
CASSLRGTAGNQPQHF
TGTGCCAGCAGTTTAAGGGGGACGGCGGGGAATCAGCCCCAGCATTTT
>-|TRBJ1-3|-|TRBV28
CASSLTSTRGRPGNTIYF
TGTGCCAGCAGTCTCACCTCGACACGGGGCCGGCCTGGAAACACCATATATTTT
>-|TRBJ2-1|TRBD2|TRBV20-1
CSARADSGVREQFF
TGCAGTGCTAGAGCGGATAGCGGGGTTCGTGAGCAGTTCTTC
>many|TRBJ2-5|-|TRBV11-3
CASSNPGVGETQYF
TGTGCCAGCAGCAACCCAGGGGTTGGAGAGACCCAGTACTTC
>-|TRBJ2-5|TRBD2|TRBV6-1
CASSALAGGQETQYF
TGTGCCAGCAGTGCACTAGCGGGGGGGCAAGAGACCCAGTACTTC
>few|TRBJ1-1|-|TRBV11-2
CASSLGGPGRTEAFF
TGTGCCAGCAGCTTAGGGGGCCCCGGTAGGACTGAAGCTTTCTTT
>many|TRBJ1-1|-|TRBV4-1
CASSQDSGDDRAFF
TGCGCCAGCAGCCAAGATTCCGGGGACGACCGGGCTTTCTTT
>many|TRBJ1-2|TRBD1|TRBV13
CASSLAGTGDYGYTF
TGTGCCAGCAGCTTAGCCGGGACAGGGGACTATGGCTACACCTTC
>many|TRBJ2-7|TRBD2|TRBV11-2
CASSWTSRYEQYF
TGTGCCAGCAGCTGGACTAGCCGCTACGAGCAGTACTTC
>few|TRBJ2-3|-|TRBV4-2
CASSRLARTDTQYF
TGTGCCAGCAGCCGTTTAGCCAGAACAGATACGCAGTATTTT
>many|TRBJ2-1|-|TRBV11-3
CASSLLRGHNEQFF
TGTGCCAGCAGCTTATTACGGGGCCACAATGAGCAGTTCTTC
>few|TRBJ2-7|TRBD1|TRBV18
CASSPPGQGAGEQYF
TGTGCCAGCTCACCCCCGGGACAGGGGGCTGGCGAGCAGTACTTC
>many|TRBJ1-1|TRBD1|TRBV3-1
CASSQYRGGEAFF
TGTGCCAGCAGCCAGTACAGGGGTGGTGAAGCTTTCTTT
>many|TRBJ2-5|TRBD2|TRBV7-9
CASSSAGPETQYF
TGTGCCAGCAGCTCAGCGGGACCAGAGACCCAGTACTTC
>many|TRBJ1-1|-|TRBV15
CATTRDLYTEAFF
TGTGCCACCACAAGGGACCTGTACACTGAAGCTTTCTTT
>-|TRBJ2-7|-|TRBV5-5
CASSLDPFYEQYF
TGTGCCAGCAGCTTGGACCCCTTCTACGAGCAGTACTTC
>many|TRBJ1-2|-|TRBV18
CASSRDTANYGYTF
TGTGCCAGCTCACGCGACACAGCTAACTATGGCTACACCTTC
>-|TRBJ2-7|-|TRBV5-1
CASSKITTPSYEQYF
TGCGCCAGCAGCAAAATAACGACACCCTCCTACGAGCAGTACTTC
>many|TRBJ2-1|TRBD2|TRBV2
CASRATSGSYNEQFF
TGTGCCAGCAGAGCAACTAGCGGTTCCTACAATGAGCAGTTCTTC
>many|TRBJ1-1|-|TRBV7-9
CASSDFYEAFF
TGTGCCAGCAGCGATTTTTATGAAGCTTTCTTT
>-|TRBJ2-1|-|TRBV7-9
CASSFQSGINEQFF
TGTGCCAGCAGCTTCCAGAGTGGTATCAATGAGCAGTTCTTC
>-|TRBJ2-7|TRBD2|TRBV4-1
CASSQLIGTSGILGEQYF
TGCGCCAGCAGCCAACTTATAGGGACTAGCGGAATCTTGGGCGAGCAGTACTTC
>many|TRBJ2-7|-|TRBV11-2
CASSLEVVPYEQYF
TGTGCCAGCAGCTTAGAGGTAGTGCCCTACGAGCAGTACTTC
>few|TRBJ1-2|-|TRBV20-1
CSARVITDEPNYGYTF
TGCAGTGCTAGAGTTATTACAGATGAACCTAACTATGGCTACACCTTC